A single sample gave rise to the 28 T cell receptor beta chains below, sequenced in a study of cytomegalovirus exposure and HLA in healthy donors. The PCR was carried out with 60 Vbeta primers and 13 Jbeta primers. TCRdb keeps only in-frame clones here, not all; method: immunoSEQ multiplex PCR. The sample records 200,000 or so clones, approximately 80% being singletons. Sequencing used PBMCs. The source is a woman between 45 and 65 years old in good health and CMV-seropositive.

The chain has TRBV10-3 and TRBJ2-6, with TRBD1 matching 7 bases. The CDR3 is 17 residues long. V dropped 5 bases and J dropped 0; count of bases not matched to a gene: 7. Germline values: CDR1 ENHRY, CDR2 SYGVKD. The CDR3 reads CAISRPGTVSGANVLTF. CDR3 DNA: TGTGCCATCAGTAGACCTGGGACAGTCTCTGGGGCCAACGTCCTGACTTTC.

The chain couples TRBV2 to TRBJ1-5; 10 bases are a match to TRBD1. From germline, CDR1 is SNHLY and CDR2 FYNNEI. The length of the CDR3 is 17 residues. V was clipped by 6 bases and J by 6 bases; unmatched bases: 14. The CDR3: CASSGLTGTGVRQPQHF. The CDR3 DNA sequence: TGTGCCAGCAGCGGCCTTACCGGGACAGGGGTACGTCAGCCCCAGCATTTT.

The V call is TRBV19, the J call TRBJ1-2; TRBD1 is a possible D gene (6 bases). The V end lost 5 bases, the J end lost 1 base, and 11 bases lay between the germline ends. Germline V CDR1 and CDR2: LNHDA, SQIVND (reference sequence). The CDR3 sequence is 14 residues long. The CDR3 DNA reads TGTGCCAGTAGTGACAGGCAGTTTAACTATGGCTACACCTTC. It encodes CASSDRQFNYGYTF.

The rearrangement uses TRBV5-4 and TRBJ2-2, with TRBD1 as a possible D gene (6 bases). The length of the CDR3 is 17 residues. The V gene lost 4 bases and the J gene lost 0 bases, with 16 bases spanning the gap. From germline, CDR1 is SGHNT and CDR2 YYREEE (reference sequence). CDR3 protein: CASSHHRVSANTGELFF. The CDR3 DNA reads as TGTGCCAGCAGCCACCACAGGGTCTCCGCGAACACCGGGGAGCTGTTTTTT.

The genes are TRBV19 and TRBJ2-5; 10 bases align to TRBD1. Trimming at V came to 3 bases and at J to 7 bases, leaving 8 bases not matched to a gene. The germline gives CDR1 LNHDA, CDR2 SQIVND (reference sequence). This CDR3 has 15 residues. CDR3 protein: CASSINPGQGGTQYF. CDR3 coding DNA: TGTGCCAGTAGTATCAACCCTGGACAGGGGGGGACCCAGTACTTC.

This clone appeared once. Here the CDR3 DNA reads TGTGCCAGCAGCTTAGGACAGCCTAAGGACTATGGCTACACCTTC. It translates to CASSLGQPKDYGYTF. The chain combines TRBV7-2 with TRBJ1-2; perhaps TRBD1 as D (5 bases). CDR1 is SGHTA and CDR2 is FQGNSA in the germline V gene. This CDR3 spans 15 amino acids. Between the trimmed V and J ends, which lost 1 base and 3 bases, there was a span of 12 bases.

V gene TRBV18 combines with J gene TRBJ1-3; TRBD1 aligns across 7 bases. This CDR3 is 13 amino acids long. With 3 bases clipped from V and 6 bases from J, the junction kept 2 bases outside the gene matches. Germline V gene sequence: CDR1 KGHSH, CDR2 LQKENI. The CDR3 is CASSPGQTNTIYF. CDR3 coding DNA: TGTGCCAGCTCACCGGGACAGACAAACACCATATATTTT.

The chain is built from TRBV9 and TRBJ1-2; D is unresolved. Germline assignment: CDR1 SGDLS and CDR2 YYNGEE. The CDR3 has 14 residues. V was clipped by 4 bases and J by 7 bases, with 17 bases between them. CDR3 residues: CASSPAARVGGYTF. Here the CDR3 DNA reads TGTGCCAGCAGCCCAGCCGCCCGGGTCGGTGGCTACACCTTC.

The chain links TRBV5-1 to TRBJ2-7; tentatively, D is TRBD1 (5 bases). Germline V gives CDR1 SGHRS, CDR2 YFSETQ. CDR3 length equals 13 residues. Trimming left V 4 bases short and J 1 base short, with 9 bases between. The CDR3: CASSVTASYEQYF. CDR3 in DNA: TGCGCCAGCAGCGTGACAGCTTCCTACGAGCAGTACTTC.

The chain links TRBV7-2 to TRBJ2-2; weak D call: TRBD2 (5 bases). The CDR3 is 14 amino acids. Germline-derived CDR1 and CDR2 are SGHTA and FQGNSA. Trimming pared 2 bases from V and 6 bases from J, leaving 10 bases between. The CDR3 protein is CASSLRWGAGELFF. In nucleotides, the CDR3 is TGTGCCAGCAGCTTAAGGTGGGGAGCCGGGGAGCTGTTTTTT.

The genes are TRBV5-6 and TRBJ1-2, with D possibly TRBD1 on 6 matching bases. This CDR3 spans 16 amino acids. V dropped 0 bases and J dropped 0 bases, with 12 bases sitting between them. The germline CDR1 and CDR2 sequences are SGHDT and YYEEEE. DNA for the CDR3: TGTGCCAGCAGCTTGGCCAAGGGACAAACTAACTATGGCTACACCTTC. It specifies CASSLAKGQTNYGYTF.

The chain combines TRBV7-2 with TRBJ2-3; D gene unclear. The CDR3 loop spans 13 amino acids. The germline V gene encodes CDR1 SGHTA and CDR2 FQGNSA. V gave up 1 base and J gave up 4 bases, with 6 bases separating them. CDR3 sequence: CASSLGSADTQYF. The CDR3 region has the DNA TGTGCCAGCAGCTTAGGGTCGGCAGATACGCAGTATTTT.

In its sample, this clone was seen once. The rearrangement links TRBV18 to TRBJ1-2, with D maybe TRBD1 (6 bases). Germline lookup yields CDR1 KGHSH and CDR2 LQKENI. Trimming left V 3 bases short and J 7 bases short, with 9 bases between. The CDR3 has 12 residues. The CDR3 DNA reads as TGTGCCAGCTCACCTCAGGGGTCTGGCTACACCTTC. Encoded protein: CASSPQGSGYTF.

This chain joins TRBV7-9 and TRBJ2-7; 9 nucleotides align to TRBD2. V gave up 1 base and J gave up 4 bases; unmatched junction bases: 2. The germline gives CDR1 SEHNR, CDR2 FQNEAQ (reference sequence). This CDR3 is built from 14 residues. CDR3: CASSLGGGAYEQYF. In DNA, the CDR3 is TGTGCCAGCAGCTTAGGCGGGGGGGCTTACGAGCAGTACTTC.

This clone occurred a few times. The chain links TRBV6-4 to TRBJ2-3; 7 bases align to TRBD1. V lost 3 bases, J lost 1 base, and 7 bases stayed unmatched. The CDR3 totals 16 residues. The germline V gene has CDR1 MRHNA and CDR2 SNTAGT. CDR3 residues: CASSDGDSPRTDTQYF. CDR3 in DNA: TGTGCCAGCAGTGATGGGGACAGTCCCCGCACAGATACGCAGTATTTT.

This chain links TRBV7-2 with TRBJ1-1; tentatively, D is TRBD1 (5 bases). Germline lookup yields CDR1 SGHTA and CDR2 FQGNSA. The CDR3 runs 14 residues. Trimming removed 5 bases at V and 7 bases at J, with 17 bases between. CDR3 DNA sequence: TGTGCCAGCAGCCTATGGGACTTAGGCGGTGAAGCTTTCTTT. Translation: CASSLWDLGGEAFF.

This clone has just one count. The J gene is TRBJ1-1, the V gene TRBV7-2; D is ambiguous. Trimming took off 3 bases at V and 0 bases at J, with 8 bases between the two ends. CDR1 is SGHTA and CDR2 is FQGNSA in the germline V gene. The CDR3 is 14 amino acids. The CDR3, as DNA: TGTGCCAGCAGCTTTGGCAGAATGAACACTGAAGCTTTCTTT. It specifies CASSFGRMNTEAFF.

This chain links TRBV25-1 with TRBJ1-1, with 7 bases lining up with TRBD1. The CDR3 consists of 14 residues. The V gene end was trimmed by 4 bases and the J gene end by 5 bases; junction bases not matched to a gene: 7. Per germline, CDR1 MGHDK and CDR2 SYGVNS. As DNA, the CDR3 is TGTGCCAGCAGTGGGGACAGAGTAGGAACTGAAGCTTTCTTT. Translation: CASSGDRVGTEAFF.

This sequence joins TRBV7-3 and TRBJ1-2; 7 bases line up with TRBD1. Germline V gives CDR1 SGHTA, CDR2 FQGTGA. V was clipped by 1 base and J by 5 bases; unmatched bases: 25. The CDR3 has 21 amino acids. As DNA, the CDR3 is TGTGCCAGCAGCTTAAAACCCCTGACAGGGTCCCCTAACGTATTTGGGTATGGCTACACCTTC. Protein: CASSLKPLTGSPNVFGYGYTF.

The rearrangement joins TRBV27 to TRBJ2-3, with 9 positions matching TRBD2. Germline trimming cut 6 bases from V and 1 base from J; bases unmatched to any gene: 11. CDR1 and CDR2 (germline): MNHEY, SMNVEV (reference sequence). The CDR3 loop spans 17 amino acids. As DNA, the CDR3 is TGTGCCAGCAGCACCGGCTGGGCTAGCGGGGGCACAGATACGCAGTATTTT. Translated: CASSTGWASGGTDTQYF.

This clone was seen more than once but under ten times. The chain has TRBV6-1 and TRBJ2-1; a weak D match, TRBD2 (6 bases). Trimming removed 2 bases at V and 7 bases at J, with 15 bases between. The germline gives CDR1 MNHNS, CDR2 SASEGT. The CDR3 consists of 15 residues. CDR3 protein: CASSEWGGRGNEQFF. The DNA of the CDR3 is TGTGCCAGCAGTGAATGGGGCGGCCGGGGGAATGAGCAGTTCTTC.

The gene calls are TRBV30 and TRBJ1-5, with D possibly being TRBD1 (5 bases). The CDR3 covers 14 residues. Trimming removed 0 bases at V and 5 bases at J, with 11 bases between. CDR1 and CDR2 from the germline V gene are GTSNPN and SVGIG (reference sequence). The CDR3 region has the DNA TGTGCCTGGAGTGTAACGGGGGTCCATCAGCCCCAGCATTTT. As protein: CAWSVTGVHQPQHF.

CDR3 protein: CASSDRLADTQYF. For the CDR3, the DNA is TGTGCCAGCAGCGATCGACTAGCGGATACGCAGTATTTT. This rearrangement joins TRBV7-8 to TRBJ2-3; 8 nucleotides match TRBD2. The CDR3 covers 13 residues. V lost 5 bases and J lost 6; bases outside the gene matches: 4. CDR1 SGHVS and CDR2 FQNEAQ come from the germline V gene.

The V gene is TRBV7-2, the J gene TRBJ1-6, with D maybe TRBD1 (5 bases). Germline V CDR1 and CDR2: SGHTA, FQGNSA. The CDR3 sequence is 15 residues long. Trimming left V 4 bases short and J 7 bases short, with 14 bases between. The CDR3: CASSSGPAGNSPLHF. The CDR3 DNA reads as TGTGCCAGCAGCTCGGGACCCGCGGGAAATTCACCCCTCCACTTT.

The chain recombines TRBV2 with TRBJ1-2; TRBD1 is a possible D gene (5 bases). CDR3 length: 17 amino acids. CDR1 is SNHLY and CDR2 is FYNNEI in the germline V gene. Trimming took 1 base from V and 0 from J, leaving 15 bases between them. The CDR3 loop reads CASSEVMGQGPNYGYTF. In DNA form, the CDR3 reads TGTGCCAGCAGTGAAGTAATGGGGCAGGGCCCTAACTATGGCTACACCTTC.

This rearrangement joins TRBV7-2 to TRBJ2-7; D is perhaps TRBD2 (5 bases). The germline V and J ends were trimmed by 1 base and 2 bases, with 9 bases remaining between them. CDR1 SGHTA and CDR2 FQGNSA come from the germline V gene. The CDR3 has 14 amino acids. CDR3 protein: CASSLDLGAYEQYF. For the CDR3, the DNA is TGTGCCAGCAGCTTAGATCTGGGAGCCTACGAGCAGTACTTC.

V is TRBV19 and J is TRBJ1-1, with D tentatively TRBD1 (6 bases). Trimming shortened V by 4 bases and J by 0 bases, and 18 bases separated the two germline ends. This CDR3 is 17 amino acids long. Looked up from germline, CDR1 is LNHDA and CDR2 is SQIVND (reference sequence). The CDR3 bases are TGTGCCAGTAGTAGGGACACAGGTCCAGGGGTGAACACTGAAGCTTTCTTT. Protein sequence: CASSRDTGPGVNTEAFF.

As to this clone: At one end, the junction sequence differs from germline, possibly due to a read error. This chain links TRBV5-1 with TRBJ2-7; D gene ambiguous. The CDR3 is made up of 14 amino acids. Germline V lookup: CDR1 SGHRS, CDR2 YFSETQ. As DNA, the CDR3 is TGTGCCAGCAGCTCTCCCACAGAAGGAAACGAGCAGTACTTC. Protein sequence: CASSSPTEGNEQYF. The full variable domain, in which reference TRBV5-1 and TRBJ2-7 provide the parts outside the CDR3, is KAGVTQTPRYLIKTRGQQVTLSCSPISGHRSVSWYQQTPGQGLQFLFEYFSETQRNKGNFPGRFSGRQFSNSRSEMNVSTLELGDSALYLCASSSPTEGNEQYFGPGTRLTVT.